The rows below give T cell receptor beta chains drawn from one sample of a study of shared clonotypes between healthy human individuals. Clones were read by immunoSEQ multiplex PCR, and TCRdb kept only the in-frame ones, dropping some. The table records fewer than 400,000 clones, around 72% of them present only once. The specimen sequenced was memory CD4+ T cells sorted from blood. These receptors originate from a man younger than 40 in good health. Both conserved end residues are part of each CDR3. D genes are given only for firm matches. Clone size is shown for a subset of rows, as once, few, many or a class of expanded clone.

J: TRBJ1-4
D: TRBD1
V: TRBV5-1
size: once
DNA: TGCGCCAGCACCGGCAGGGGGTTTCCTAATGAAAAACTGTTTTTT
CDR3: CASTGRGFPNEKLFF

J: TRBJ2-1
D: NA
V: TRBV5-6
size: few
DNA: TGTGCCAGCAGCTTGGTTACTTTGGGGGGTAATGAGCAGTTCTTC
CDR3: CASSLVTLGGNEQFF

J: TRBJ2-7
D: TRBD1
V: TRBV11-2
size: NA
DNA: TGTGCCAGCAGCCCCACCACGGACAGGGAGTACTTC
CDR3: CASSPTTDREYF

J: TRBJ2-5
D: NA
V: TRBV5-1
size: NA
DNA: TGCGCCAGCAGCTTGATATCCGTAGAAGAGACCCAGTACTTC
CDR3: CASSLISVEETQYF

J: TRBJ2-2
D: NA
V: TRBV5-1
size: NA
DNA: TGCGCCAGCAGCTTGGAATCATTTGGGGGGGAGCTGTTTTTT
CDR3: CASSLESFGGELFF

J: TRBJ2-7
D: TRBD2
V: TRBV5-6
size: few
DNA: TGTGCCAGCAGCTCCAGCGGGAGGCCCCTAAACGAGCAGTACTTC
CDR3: CASSSSGRPLNEQYF

J: TRBJ2-3
D: TRBD2
V: TRBV9
size: NA
DNA: TGTGCCAGCAGCCCCCCAGCGGGAGGAGGTCCAGATACGCAGTATTTT
CDR3: CASSPPAGGGPDTQYF

J: TRBJ2-5
D: NA
V: TRBV5-1
size: NA
DNA: TGCGCCAGCAGCTTGGGAGCCACGAACCAAGAGACCCAGTACTTC
CDR3: CASSLGATNQETQYF

J: TRBJ2-7
D: NA
V: TRBV18
size: NA
DNA: TGTGCCAGCTCAACGCTTGGGGGGCCCGGTTACGAGCAGTACTTC
CDR3: CASSTLGGPGYEQYF

J: TRBJ2-7
D: TRBD2
V: TRBV27
size: NA
DNA: TGTGCCAGCAGTTTGGCCCTAGCGGGAGTGTCCTACGAGCAGTACTTC
CDR3: CASSLALAGVSYEQYF

J: TRBJ2-3
D: NA
V: TRBV12-5
size: NA
DNA: TGTGCTAGTGCCCCAGGGTTTAGCACAGATACGCAGTATTTT
CDR3: CASAPGFSTDTQYF

J: TRBJ1-1
D: NA
V: TRBV18
size: few
DNA: TGTGCCAGCTCACCACTTACAGGGAGATTGAACACTGAAGCTTTCTTT
CDR3: CASSPLTGRLNTEAFF

J: TRBJ2-2
D: NA
V: TRBV19
size: NA
DNA: TGTGCCAGTAGTATCGGAGGGAGGGAGCTGTTTTTT
CDR3: CASSIGGRELFF

J: TRBJ1-3
D: NA
V: TRBV6-6
size: once
DNA: TGTGCCAGCAGTTACTCGAAGGCAGCCGGGCCTCTATATTTT
CDR3: CASSYSKAAGPLYF

J: TRBJ1-5
D: NA
V: TRBV7-9
size: few
DNA: TGTGCCAGCGGGACCGAGGGGACTAATCAGCCCCAGCATTTT
CDR3: CASGTEGTNQPQHF

J: TRBJ1-6
D: NA
V: TRBV5-1
size: NA
DNA: TGCGCCAGCAGCTTGGGCGGCAGTAGCTCCTATAATTCACCCCTCCACTTT
CDR3: CASSLGGSSSYNSPLHF

J: TRBJ1-2
D: NA
V: TRBV6-6
size: NA
DNA: TGTGCCAGCAGTTACTTGGGGGATCCCGCTAACTATGGCTACACCTTC
CDR3: CASSYLGDPANYGYTF

J: TRBJ1-5
D: TRBD1
V: TRBV4-2
size: NA
DNA: TGTGCCAGCAGCCGAAGACAGGGGGCCAATCAGCCCCAGCATTTT
CDR3: CASSRRQGANQPQHF

J: TRBJ1-1
D: NA
V: TRBV6-1
size: NA
DNA: TGTGCCAGCAGCCAGGGTTTGATGTTTGGCACTGAAGCTTTCTTT
CDR3: CASSQGLMFGTEAFF

J: TRBJ1-5
D: NA
V: TRBV15
size: NA
DNA: TGTGCCACCAGCAGTCCAGGGTCGATCACGCCCCAGCATTTT
CDR3: CATSSPGSITPQHF

J: TRBJ2-7
D: NA
V: TRBV7-2
size: NA
DNA: TGTGCCAGCAGCTTAGCTCCCCGGGGGCAAAATACCTACGAGCAGTACTTC
CDR3: CASSLAPRGQNTYEQYF

J: TRBJ1-1
D: TRBD1
V: TRBV2
size: few
DNA: TGTGCCACCCTCCAGGGGGCGCGCACTGAAGCTTTCTTT
CDR3: CATLQGARTEAFF

J: TRBJ2-1
D: NA
V: TRBV7-2
size: NA
DNA: TGTGCCAGCAGCCAGGCCTACAACCATGAGCAGTTCTTC
CDR3: CASSQAYNHEQFF

J: TRBJ2-7
D: TRBD2
V: TRBV5-1
size: NA
DNA: TGCGCCAGCAGCGAGAGCGGGAGCCGCTCCTACGAGCAGTACTTC
CDR3: CASSESGSRSYEQYF

J: TRBJ2-7
D: NA
V: TRBV25-1
size: NA
DNA: TGTGCCAGCAGTGAATCCCGGGTTTTTGGCGAGCAGTACTTC
CDR3: CASSESRVFGEQYF

J: TRBJ2-5
D: NA
V: TRBV5-4
size: NA
DNA: TGTGCCAGCAGCTTGGCCCCCCCGGGGAGGCGTGGGACCCAGTACTTC
CDR3: CASSLAPPGRRGTQYF

J: TRBJ2-3
D: NA
V: TRBV5-1
size: NA
DNA: TGCGCCAGCAGCTATGGAGTGAGAGATACGCAGTATTTT
CDR3: CASSYGVRDTQYF

J: TRBJ1-2
D: NA
V: TRBV5-1
size: NA
DNA: TGCGCCAGCAGCTTGGGACAGAATTCTAACTATGGCTACACCTTC
CDR3: CASSLGQNSNYGYTF

J: TRBJ2-1
D: TRBD1
V: TRBV2
size: NA
DNA: TGTGCCAGCAGGCCAGACAGGGCGGGTCGGCAGTTCTTC
CDR3: CASRPDRAGRQFF

J: TRBJ1-1
D: NA
V: TRBV28
size: NA
DNA: TGTGCCAGCAGTTTTATTGGAGGGCGGAACACTGAAGCTTTCTTT
CDR3: CASSFIGGRNTEAFF

J: TRBJ2-5
D: NA
V: TRBV5-1
size: NA
DNA: TGCGCCAGCAGTATGGCTTTGGAGACCCAGTACTTC
CDR3: CASSMALETQYF

J: TRBJ1-4
D: NA
V: TRBV5-1
size: NA
DNA: TGCGCCAGCAGAAGACAGGCGGGTGAAAAACTGTTTTTT
CDR3: CASRRQAGEKLFF

J: TRBJ2-1
D: NA
V: TRBV2
size: NA
DNA: TGTGCCAGCAGTGATCGACCTGACGCCAATGAGCAGTTCTTC
CDR3: CASSDRPDANEQFF

J: TRBJ2-1
D: NA
V: TRBV15
size: NA
DNA: TGTGCCACCAGCAGAGATCCCTACAATGAGCAGTTCTTC
CDR3: CATSRDPYNEQFF

J: TRBJ1-4
D: NA
V: TRBV2
size: NA
DNA: TGTGCCAGCAGTGATGGCAGGACAACTAATGAAAAACTGTTTTTT
CDR3: CASSDGRTTNEKLFF

J: TRBJ2-1
D: NA
V: TRBV28
size: NA
DNA: TGTGCCAGCAGTCCGCCCGGGAGACAGTTCTTC
CDR3: CASSPPGRQFF

J: TRBJ2-3
D: TRBD2
V: TRBV5-4
size: NA
DNA: TGTGCCAGCAGCCCTAGCGGTAGCACAGATACGCAGTATTTT
CDR3: CASSPSGSTDTQYF

J: TRBJ1-1
D: NA
V: TRBV7-6
size: NA
DNA: TGTGCCAGCAGCTTAAGTTCGGGGGGAACTGAAGCTTTCTTT
CDR3: CASSLSSGGTEAFF

J: TRBJ2-7
D: NA
V: TRBV5-5
size: NA
DNA: TGTGCCAGCAGCTTGTCCTCGGGACAATACTCCGAGCAGTACTTC
CDR3: CASSLSSGQYSEQYF

J: TRBJ2-3
D: NA
V: TRBV4-3
size: NA
DNA: TGCGCCAGCAGCCAAGAGTTAACAGATACGCAGTATTTT
CDR3: CASSQELTDTQYF

J: TRBJ1-5
D: NA
V: TRBV19
size: NA
DNA: TGTGCCAGTAGTAGATCGGCAGGAGCTCAGCCCCAGCATTTT
CDR3: CASSRSAGAQPQHF

J: TRBJ1-3
D: NA
V: TRBV21-1
size: NA
DNA: TGTGCCAGCAGCAAAGCGTGGGACTCTGGAAACACCATATATTTT
CDR3: CASSKAWDSGNTIYF

J: TRBJ2-1
D: TRBD2
V: TRBV5-1
size: NA
DNA: TGCGCCAGCAGCTTGATGACTAGCGGGAACGGTGAGCAGTTCTTC
CDR3: CASSLMTSGNGEQFF

J: TRBJ1-1
D: NA
V: TRBV5-5
size: NA
DNA: TGTGCCAGCAGCTTGGATTCCCCGGGTGGCACTGAAGCTTTCTTT
CDR3: CASSLDSPGGTEAFF

J: TRBJ2-1
D: NA
V: TRBV6-6
size: NA
DNA: TGTGCCAGCAGTTACCCTGCGTACAATGAGCAGTTCTTC
CDR3: CASSYPAYNEQFF

J: TRBJ2-1
D: TRBD2
V: TRBV7-9
size: NA
DNA: TGTGCCAGCAGCTTAGCGGCCGGGACTAGCGGCTACAATGAGCAGTTCTTC
CDR3: CASSLAAGTSGYNEQFF

J: TRBJ1-4
D: NA
V: TRBV11-2
size: NA
DNA: TGTGCCAGCAGCTTTGGGGTTGCAACTAATGAAAAACTGTTTTTT
CDR3: CASSFGVATNEKLFF

J: TRBJ2-2
D: TRBD2
V: TRBV10-2
size: NA
DNA: TGCGCCAGCAGACCTCAGGGACTAGCGGGAGCCGGGGAGCTGTTTTTT
CDR3: CASRPQGLAGAGELFF

J: TRBJ1-4
D: TRBD1
V: TRBV19
size: NA
DNA: TGTGCCAGTAGTATGGGACAGGGACTGTTTTTT
CDR3: CASSMGQGLFF

J: TRBJ2-1
D: NA
V: TRBV11-3
size: NA
DNA: TGTGCCAGCAGCTTAGAGACCCATGAGCAGTTCTTC
CDR3: CASSLETHEQFF

J: TRBJ2-2
D: TRBD1
V: TRBV11-2
size: NA
DNA: TGTGCCAGCAGCCCGACAGGGCCCACCGGGGAGCTGTTTTTT
CDR3: CASSPTGPTGELFF

J: TRBJ2-1
D: NA
V: TRBV6-5
size: NA
DNA: TGTGCCAGCAGTTATGGATGGGGTCGGAGGGACAATGAGCAGTTCTTC
CDR3: CASSYGWGRRDNEQFF

J: TRBJ1-2
D: NA
V: TRBV20-1
size: NA
DNA: TGCAGTGTCTCGGACTATGGCTACACCTTC
CDR3: CSVSDYGYTF

J: TRBJ2-1
D: TRBD2
V: TRBV7-8
size: NA
DNA: TGTGCCAGCAGCTTAGGGGTAGCAATAGCGGGCTACAATGAGCAGTTCTTC
CDR3: CASSLGVAIAGYNEQFF

J: TRBJ1-1
D: TRBD1
V: TRBV6-1
size: NA
DNA: TGTGCCAGCACCATGACAGGGGTGAACACTGAAGCTTTCTTT
CDR3: CASTMTGVNTEAFF

J: TRBJ2-3
D: NA
V: TRBV6-5
size: NA
DNA: TGTGCCAGCGGAACTTCTGACACCCTCCAAGGGACGCAGTATTTT
CDR3: CASGTSDTLQGTQYF